Below, one T cell receptor beta chain is given with its context. Generated by immunoSEQ multiplex PCR, the TCRdb table keeps only in-frame clones and is missing some. The sample includes about 80,000 clones, about 91% seen only once; the top ten take around 7%. These data belong to a study of blood T cell repertoires in COVID-19. In the study overall: From the United States, Italy and Spain came samples of acute and convalescent COVID-19. Sample material is recorded as cDNA or gDNA derived from T cells, B-cell-depleted T cells, or PBMCs.

The germline gives CDR1 SEHNR, CDR2 FQNEAQ (reference sequence). There are 16 residues in the CDR3. J lost 1 base, V lost 1 base, and 3 bases had no gene match. This clonotype was sampled from a woman of 80 years or more with acute or convalescent COVID-19. This rearrangement joins TRBV7-9 to TRBJ2-2, with TRBD2 matching over 7 bases. The sequenced material came from peripheral blood. The CDR3 DNA reads as TGTGCCAGCAGCTTAGGCCTAGCGGTGAACACCGGGGAGCTGTTTTTT. Translation gives CASSLGLAVNTGELFF.